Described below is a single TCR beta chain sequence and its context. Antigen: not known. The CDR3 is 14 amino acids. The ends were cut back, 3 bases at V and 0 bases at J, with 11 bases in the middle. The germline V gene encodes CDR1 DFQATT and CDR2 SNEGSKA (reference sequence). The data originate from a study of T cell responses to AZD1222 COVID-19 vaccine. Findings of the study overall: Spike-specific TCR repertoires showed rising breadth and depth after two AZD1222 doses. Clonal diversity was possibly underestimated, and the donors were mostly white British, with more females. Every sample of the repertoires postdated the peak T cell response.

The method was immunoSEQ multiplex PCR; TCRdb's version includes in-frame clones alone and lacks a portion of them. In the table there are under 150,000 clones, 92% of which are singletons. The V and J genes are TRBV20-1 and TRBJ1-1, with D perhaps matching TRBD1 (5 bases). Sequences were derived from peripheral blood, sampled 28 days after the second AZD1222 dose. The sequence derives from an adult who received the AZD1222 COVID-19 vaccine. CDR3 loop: CSASIPGVNTEAFF. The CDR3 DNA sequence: TGCAGTGCTAGTATTCCGGGGGTGAACACTGAAGCTTTCTTT.